The present T cell receptor beta chain was sequenced within a study of cytomegalovirus exposure and HLA in healthy donors. The PCR had 60 Vbeta and 13 Jbeta primers. Measured with immunoSEQ multiplex PCR; TCRdb has only the in-frame clones, and not every one. The profile shows some 69,000 clones, roughly three quarters of them singletons. V gave up 0 bases and J gave up 6 bases, with 9 bases separating them. Germline-derived CDR1 and CDR2 are SGHTA and FQGNSA. The CDR3 contains 13 residues. This receptor was identified in a young woman in good health and CMV-seronegative. The sample comprised PBMCs. The V call is TRBV7-2, the J call TRBJ2-7; no definite D call. This chain's CDR3 is CASSLAPEREQYV. For the CDR3, the DNA is TGTGCCAGCAGCTTAGCGCCGGAGCGCGAGCAGTACGTC.